This TCR beta chain stems from a study of blood T cell repertoires in COVID-19. Study details: Nucleic acid was either cDNA or gDNA, and it came from T cells, B-cell-depleted T cells, or PBMCs.

This clone showed up just a few times. CDR3 length: 14 amino acids. The ends were cut back, 1 base at V and 3 bases at J, with 9 bases in the middle. CDR1 and CDR2 (germline): LGHDT, YNNKEL (reference sequence). Methods used by the authors: Estimation of nucleated cell counts was performed using reference gene primer amplification. Data came from immunoSEQ multiplex PCR; TCRdb stores just in-frame clones and leaves some out. V and J calls and clone size are as listed in that table; D and trimming were resolved from the DNA. The sample has around 15,000 clones; 88% are singletons. This TCR derives from a human donor in a cohort sampled during active COVID-19. The chain uses TRBV3-1 (or the pseudogene TRBV3-2) and TRBJ1-2; D gene uncertain. Sequencing was done on a sample of peripheral blood. In nucleotides, the CDR3 is TGTGCCAGCAGCCAAGCCCGTTCGGACTATGGCTACACCTTC. Its protein is CASSQARSDYGYTF.